This TCR beta chain was documented in a study of CD8 T cells in ankylosing spondylitis. The study's findings and limits: Apparently characteristic of ankylosing spondylitis blood was a TCR beta motif (roughly eight highly homologous variants).

V gave up 5 bases and J gave up 4 bases, with 18 bases separating them. The length of the CDR3 is 16 residues. TCRdb independently ran MiXCR on the 5' RACE reads; one entry per CDR3 protein. The sample holds just over 350,000 distinct CDR3 sequences, 20% to 25% seen once. This clonotype was counted a few times. Antigen unknown. The sample comprised blood, either unsorted or a sorted T cell fraction (not recorded which). This clonotype was obtained from a male donor with ankylosing spondylitis or in good health (not recorded which). The chain couples TRBV12-3 or TRBV12-4 to TRBJ2-1; no clear D gene. In DNA form, the CDR3 reads TGTGCCAGCAGTCTACCCCCAGGAGAGCGATACAATGAGCAGTTCTTC. Its translation is CASSLPPGERYNEQFF.